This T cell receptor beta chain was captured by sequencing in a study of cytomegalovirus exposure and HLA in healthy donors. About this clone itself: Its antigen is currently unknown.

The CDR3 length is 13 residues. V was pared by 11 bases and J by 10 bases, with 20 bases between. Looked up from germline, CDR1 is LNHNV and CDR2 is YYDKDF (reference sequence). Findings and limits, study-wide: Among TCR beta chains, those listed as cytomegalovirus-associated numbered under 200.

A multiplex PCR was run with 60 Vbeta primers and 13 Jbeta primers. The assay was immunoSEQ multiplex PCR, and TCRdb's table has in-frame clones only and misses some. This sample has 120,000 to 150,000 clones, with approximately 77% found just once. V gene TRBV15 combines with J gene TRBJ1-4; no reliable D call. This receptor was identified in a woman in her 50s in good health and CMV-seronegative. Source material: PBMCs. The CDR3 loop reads CASKRANTGKLFF. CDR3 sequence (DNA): TGTGCCTCGAAGAGAGCTAATACTGGAAAACTGTTTTTT.